This TCR beta chain derives from a study of blood T cell repertoires in COVID-19. The overall study: COVID-19 samples, acute and convalescent, were from the United States, Italy and Spain.

CDR3 length equals 14 residues. Looked up from germline, CDR1 is SGHDN and CDR2 is FVKESK. The germline V and J ends were trimmed by 6 bases and 7 bases, with 13 bases remaining between them. Participant age was about 18 to 89 years, and participants resided in fewer than 30 US areas. For recovered donors of Cohort 3, there were two negative PCRs, clearance, or symptom resolution. Per the authors' pipeline: Estimation of nucleated cell counts relied on the amplification of reference gene primers. The repertoire was sequenced with immunoSEQ multiplex PCR; TCRdb's copy has only in-frame clones and lacks some. V and J calls and clone size are those listed in that table; D and trimming were worked out from the DNA. The table has approximately 130,000 clones, roughly four fifths seen once.

The sample comprised PBMCs or T cells enriched from blood (not recorded which). The chain carries TRBV14 and TRBJ1-6; TRBD1 might be the D (5 bases). The receptor's source is a man aged 25 to 40 who had recovered from COVID-19. The CDR3 sequence is CASSLREGNSPLHF. The CDR3 DNA is TGTGCCAGCAGTCTTCGGGAGGGGAATTCACCCCTCCACTTT.